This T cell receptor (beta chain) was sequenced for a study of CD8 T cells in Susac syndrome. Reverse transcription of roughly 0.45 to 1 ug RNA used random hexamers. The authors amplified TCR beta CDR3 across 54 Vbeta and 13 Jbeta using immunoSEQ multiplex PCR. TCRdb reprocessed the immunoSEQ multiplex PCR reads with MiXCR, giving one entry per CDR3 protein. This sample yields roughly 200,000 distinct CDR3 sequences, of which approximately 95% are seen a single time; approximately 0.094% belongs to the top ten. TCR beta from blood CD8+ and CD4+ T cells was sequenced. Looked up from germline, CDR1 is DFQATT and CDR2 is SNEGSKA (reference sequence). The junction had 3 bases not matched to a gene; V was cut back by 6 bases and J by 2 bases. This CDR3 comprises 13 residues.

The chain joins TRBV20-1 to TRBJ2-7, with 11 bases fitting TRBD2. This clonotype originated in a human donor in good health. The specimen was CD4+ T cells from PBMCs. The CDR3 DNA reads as TGCAGTGCCCTAGCGGGGGGCCCCTACGAGCAGTACTTC. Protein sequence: CSALAGGPYEQYF.